This T cell receptor beta chain is from a study of blood T cell repertoires in COVID-19. Study context: Specimens from acute and convalescent COVID-19 originated in the United States, Italy and Spain. From T cells, B-cell-depleted T cells, or PBMCs came the material, which was cDNA or gDNA.

Per the authors' pipeline: Nucleated cell counts were estimated from reference gene primer amplification. Measured with immunoSEQ multiplex PCR; TCRdb has only the in-frame clones, and not every one. V and J calls and clone size are copied from that table; D and trimming were computed from the DNA. The sample records 150,000 to 200,000 clones, about 85% being singletons. This receptor was obtained from a woman under 40 with active or convalescent COVID-19. Material: peripheral blood.

CDR3: CASSETSGNNEQFF. CDR3 in DNA: TGTGCCAGCAGCGAGACTAGCGGGAACAATGAGCAGTTCTTC. The V gene is TRBV9, the J gene TRBJ2-1, with 11 bases identical to TRBD2. The CDR3 loop spans 14 amino acids. V shed 3 bases, J shed 5 bases, and the junction held 1 base outside the gene matches. CDR1 is SGDLS, CDR2 YYNGEE, per germline. Based on the CDR3 plus reference TRBV9 and TRBJ2-1, the full variable domain is DSGVTQTPKHLITATGQRVTLRCSPRSGDLSVYWYQQSLDQGLQFLIQYYNGEERAKGNILERFSAQQFPDLHSELNLSSLELGDSALYFCASSETSGNNEQFFGPGTRLTVL.